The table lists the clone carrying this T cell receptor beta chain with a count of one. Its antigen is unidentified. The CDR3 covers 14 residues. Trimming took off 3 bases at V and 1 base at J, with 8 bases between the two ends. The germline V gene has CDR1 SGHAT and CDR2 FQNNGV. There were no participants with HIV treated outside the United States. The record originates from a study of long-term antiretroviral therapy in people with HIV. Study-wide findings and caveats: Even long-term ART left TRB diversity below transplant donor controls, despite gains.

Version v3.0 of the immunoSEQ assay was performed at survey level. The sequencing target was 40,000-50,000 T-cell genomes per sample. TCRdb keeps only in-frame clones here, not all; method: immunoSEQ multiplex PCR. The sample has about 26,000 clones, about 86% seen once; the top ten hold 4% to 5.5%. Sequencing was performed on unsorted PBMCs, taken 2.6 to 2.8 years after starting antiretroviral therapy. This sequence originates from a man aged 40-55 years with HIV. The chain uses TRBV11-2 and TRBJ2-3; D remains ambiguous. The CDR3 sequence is CASSLLQGTDTQYF. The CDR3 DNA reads TGTGCCAGCAGCTTGCTCCAGGGCACAGATACGCAGTATTTT.